One sample yielded the 6 T cell receptor beta chains listed below, sequenced in a study of T-cell reconstitution after alpha-beta-depleted transplantation in children. Unique molecular identifiers were incorporated when the TCRbeta library was constructed. TCRdb ran MiXCR on the PCR reads and lists one entry per CDR3 protein. The sample consists of fewer than 250,000 distinct CDR3 sequences, around a sixth of them appearing once. Here the sequenced sample was PBMCs, mostly from graft donor cells, taken 360 days after TCRalphabeta/CD19-depleted stem cell transplant. Receptor source: a male patient between 2 and 15 years old who had a stem cell transplant for acute lymphoblastic leukemia, so the T cells may come from the graft donor.

This clonotype came up a few times. V gene TRBV9 combines with J gene TRBJ2-3; D not resolved. The V end lost 4 bases, the J end lost 2 bases, and 14 bases lay between the germline ends. Germline CDR1 and CDR2: SGDLS and YYNGEE. The CDR3 length is 15 residues. The CDR3 DNA sequence: TGTGCCAGCAGCCCCCGTGGCCAACTCACAGATACGCAGTATTTT. This codes for CASSPRGQLTDTQYF.

The V call is TRBV7-9, the J call TRBJ1-2; D is ambiguous. The V gene's germline CDR1 is SEHNR and CDR2 FQNEAQ (reference sequence). V was cut by 6 bases and J by 3 bases, with 5 bases left in between. This CDR3 has 11 residues. The CDR3 nucleotides are TGTGCCAGCAGAGGACACTATGGCTACACCTTC. Its translation: CASRGHYGYTF.

This chain uses TRBV7-8 with TRBJ2-3; weak D call: TRBD2 (6 bases). This CDR3 spans 20 amino acids. Germline V lookup: CDR1 SGHVS, CDR2 FQNEAQ. Deletions cut 5 bases from V and 2 bases from J, with 29 bases between. In DNA, the CDR3 is TGTGCCAGCAGCAGGAGGGAGCGGCCGTCGGGCGGGGCGATCACAGATACGCAGTATTTT. Encoded protein: CASSRRERPSGGAITDTQYF.

This clonotype was counted many times. The chain is built from TRBV20-1 and TRBJ1-6; TRBD1 is a possible D gene (6 bases). CDR1 and CDR2 from the germline V gene are DFQATT and SNEGSKA (reference sequence). The CDR3 is 16 amino acids. Between the trimmed V and J ends, which lost 2 bases and 0 bases, there was a span of 11 bases. The CDR3 here is CSARQIQGSYNSPLHF. DNA of the CDR3: TGCAGTGCTAGACAAATACAGGGCTCCTATAATTCACCCCTCCACTTT.

This clonotype was detected many times. The rearrangement links TRBV2 to TRBJ2-3; possible D gene TRBD2, 6 bases. The V and J ends lost 1 base and 2 bases respectively, with 10 bases between them. The CDR3 totals 15 residues. CDR1 SNHLY and CDR2 FYNNEI come from the germline V gene. CDR3 DNA: TGTGCCAGCAGTGAAGGGGGACTGAACACAGATACGCAGTATTTT. Translating it yields CASSEGGLNTDTQYF.

The CDR3 coding sequence is TGTGCCAGCAGCTTACTTGGGGGGGTGAATCAGCCCCAGCATTTT. Translation gives CASSLLGGVNQPQHF. The chain links TRBV7-9 to TRBJ1-5, with D maybe TRBD1 (5 bases). Germline values: CDR1 SEHNR, CDR2 FQNEAQ (reference sequence). The CDR3 totals 15 residues. Deletions cut 2 bases from V and 4 bases from J, with 12 bases between.